The 15 T cell receptor beta chains presented below share a single source sample, sequenced in a study of T cells after yellow fever vaccination. Using its own MiXCR run on the 5' RACE reads, TCRdb lists one record per CDR3 protein. Seen here are some 240,000 distinct CDR3 sequences, around 3.5% observed once, and the top ten hold 15% to 20%. The sequenced sample was PBMCs, obtained 15 days after the yellow fever booster vaccination. The receptors were sampled from a man between 18 and 35 years old who received the YFV17D yellow fever vaccine.

The rearrangement uses TRBV6-2 or TRBV6-3 and TRBJ2-7; D is ambiguous. Germline CDR1 and CDR2: MNHEY and SVGEGT. V gave up 3 bases and J gave up 2 bases, with 14 bases separating them. The CDR3 contains 15 residues. The CDR3, as DNA: TGTGCCAGCAGTTATCTCGCAGGAGCCACCTACGAGCAGTACTTC. Encoded protein: CASSYLAGATYEQYF.

This clonotype was picked up many times. V and J are TRBV27 and TRBJ2-2; no definite D call. The CDR3 contains 13 residues. CDR1 is MNHEY, CDR2 SMNVEV, per germline (reference sequence). The ends were cut back, 3 bases at V and 7 bases at J, with 9 bases in the middle. The CDR3 DNA follows: TGTGCCAGCAGTTTTGATAGAGGCGGGGAGCTGTTTTTT. The encoded protein is CASSFDRGGELFF.

This clonotype has at least ten counts. The chain joins TRBV19 to TRBJ1-1; TRBD1 matches at 8 bases. CDR1 and CDR2 from the germline V gene are LNHDA and SQIVND (reference sequence). Trimming took 6 bases from V and 10 from J; bases not matched to a gene: 7. This CDR3 has 12 residues. The CDR3 DNA is TGTGCCAGTAGACAGGGGGTGTTTCGAGCTTTCTTT. This gives the protein CASRQGVFRAFF.

Ten or more counts support this clonotype. The chain links TRBV12-3 or TRBV12-4 to TRBJ2-7, with 8 nucleotides matching TRBD1. This CDR3 contains 15 residues. The trim removed 5 bases at V and 3 bases at J, leaving 9 bases unmatched. Here the CDR3 reads CASSKPGTGGYEQYF. CDR3 sequence (DNA): TGTGCCAGCAGTAAACCCGGGACAGGAGGCTACGAGCAGTACTTC.

This clonotype appeared many times. This rearrangement joins TRBV20-1 to TRBJ1-6; 8 positions agree with TRBD1. J gave up 9 bases and V 1 base, and 5 bases lay outside the gene matches. Per germline, CDR1 DFQATT and CDR2 SNEGSKA (reference sequence). This CDR3 has 14 residues. The CDR3, as DNA: TGCAGTGCTAGAGCCCAGGGGGCGGGTTCACCCCTCCACTTT. Amino acid sequence: CSARAQGAGSPLHF.

For this clonotype: A much larger clone sits a single nucleotide away, making a read error possible. The rearrangement uses TRBV12-3 or TRBV12-4 and TRBJ2-1, with D unresolved. The CDR3 has 11 residues. CDR3 nucleotides: TGTGCCAGCAGGCAGTGGGCTGAGCAGATCTTC. It translates to CASRQWAEQIF.

This clonotype was recorded at least ten times. The V call is TRBV5-1, the J call TRBJ1-1; D gene ambiguous. V lost 0 bases to trimming and J lost 0 bases, with 6 bases between them. The CDR3 covers 14 residues. Germline CDR1 reads SGHRS; CDR2 reads YFSETQ. This CDR3 reads CASSLDGMNTEAFF. In nucleotides, the CDR3 is TGCGCCAGCAGCTTGGACGGAATGAACACTGAAGCTTTCTTT.

This clonotype was found a few times. The chain combines TRBV11-2 with TRBJ1-5, with D possibly being TRBD1 (5 bases). In germline, CDR1 is SGHAT, CDR2 FQNNGV. V dropped 3 bases and J dropped 0 bases, with 15 bases sitting between them. There are 17 residues in the CDR3. DNA for the CDR3: TGTGCCAGCAGCTTGGTAACAGGCTCTTTTAGCAATCAGCCCCAGCATTTT. This sequence encodes CASSLVTGSFSNQPQHF.

This clonotype appeared many times. The chain uses TRBV2 and TRBJ2-7; 7 nucleotides align to TRBD2. The V segment lost 4 bases and the J segment 7 bases; nucleotides outside the gene matches: 10. There are 14 residues in the CDR3. CDR1 and CDR2 (germline): SNHLY, FYNNEI. CDR3 sequence reads: CASSVLTSSREQYF. Written as DNA, the CDR3 is TGTGCCAGCAGTGTGTTGACTAGCTCCCGGGAGCAGTACTTC.

This clonotype appeared a few times. The genes are TRBV18 and TRBJ2-7; D is perhaps TRBD1 (6 bases). The CDR3 runs 17 residues. Deletions cut 1 base from V and 2 bases from J, with 18 bases between. Looked up from germline, CDR1 is KGHSH and CDR2 is LQKENI. In nucleotides, the CDR3 is TGTGCCAGCTCACCACGGCCTGTAAGGGGACACCCCTACGAGCAGTACTTC. It translates to CASSPRPVRGHPYEQYF.

This clonotype was seen ten or more times. The chain has TRBV7-2 and TRBJ1-1; the D gene is possibly TRBD1 (6 bases). The CDR3 is 17 residues long. CDR1 and CDR2 from the germline V gene are SGHTA and FQGNSA. V lost 6 bases and J 4 bases, leaving 24 bases between the germline ends. For the CDR3, the DNA is TGTGCCAGCAGGTTGGATAACAGGGAACTAATGATCACTGAAGCTTTCTTT. Translating it yields CASRLDNRELMITEAFF.

This clonotype was seen ten or more times. V gene TRBV5-4 combines with J gene TRBJ2-2; D is undetermined. The V and J ends lost 4 bases and 2 bases respectively, with 6 bases between them. This CDR3 has 13 amino acids. Per the germline V gene, CDR1 is SGHNT and CDR2 is YYREEE (reference sequence). DNA for the CDR3: TGTGCCAGCAGCCCTTTTAACACCGGGGAGCTGTTTTTT. Amino acid sequence: CASSPFNTGELFF.

This chain connects TRBV6-6 to TRBJ1-1, with D hard to call. Germline lookup yields CDR1 MNHNY and CDR2 SVGAGI (reference sequence). CDR3 length: 14 amino acids. Trimming removed 8 bases from V and 0 bases from J, with 13 bases in between. The CDR3 DNA is TGTGCCAGCGCCTTGTGGAACATGAACACTGAAGCTTTCTTT. Encoded protein: CASALWNMNTEAFF.

This clonotype occurred a few times. The J gene is TRBJ2-7, the V gene TRBV30; D is unclear. CDR1 and CDR2 (germline): GTSNPN, SVGIG (reference sequence). The CDR3 extends over 11 amino acids. V gave up 5 bases and J gave up 1 base, with 6 bases separating them. CDR3 coding DNA: TGTGCCTGGGGGCAGTCCTACGAGCAGTACTTC. It is translated as CAWGQSYEQYF.

This clonotype came up many times. J is TRBJ1-2 and V is TRBV6-2 or TRBV6-3; no firm D call. The CDR3 has 15 residues. V dropped 6 bases and J dropped 2 bases, with 16 bases sitting between them. From germline, CDR1 is MNHEY and CDR2 SVGEGT. This chain's CDR3 is CASRPVSRQNYGYTF. For the CDR3, the DNA is TGTGCCAGCAGACCTGTAAGCCGGCAAAACTATGGCTACACCTTC.